The 28 T cell receptor beta chains reported below all come from one sample, sequenced in a study of blood T cell repertoires in COVID-19. Using immunoSEQ multiplex PCR, the repertoire was profiled, and TCRdb retains in-frame clones only, with some absent. The sample contains under 60,000 clones, roughly 80% of which appear only once. The sequenced sample consisted of peripheral blood. The source of these receptors is a man aged 35 to 55 with acute or convalescent COVID-19.

The chain joins TRBV7-7 to TRBJ2-3; 10 bases are a match to TRBD2. Germline loops: CDR1 SSHAT, CDR2 FNYEAQ (reference sequence). CDR3 length equals 16 residues. V dropped 1 base and J dropped 4; count of bases not matched to a gene: 5. The CDR3 is CASSLGAGGPSDTQYF. CDR3 sequence (DNA): TGTGCCAGCAGCTTAGGAGCGGGGGGGCCGTCAGATACGCAGTATTTT.

This clone is a singleton in its sample. A junction boundary mismatches the germline segment, possibly from a read error. The sample has other DNA sequences that encode this CDR3 too. This chain connects TRBV24-1 to TRBJ2-2; 8 bases fit TRBD2. The CDR3 covers 15 residues. Germline CDR1 reads KGHDR; CDR2 reads SFDVKD. The CDR3 is CATSDSNRGRGGLFF. CDR3 sequence (DNA): TGTGCCACCAGTGACTCAAACCGGGGTCGGGGGGGGCTGTTTTTT.

The rearrangement uses TRBV5-4 and TRBJ2-3; 8 bases line up with TRBD2. There are 16 residues in the CDR3. J was trimmed by 0 bases and V by 4 bases; bases with no gene match: 7. Germline values: CDR1 SGHNT, CDR2 YYREEE (reference sequence). CDR3 loop: CASSRSGGLSTDTQYF. Written as DNA, the CDR3 is TGTGCCAGCAGCCGAAGCGGGGGCCTTAGCACAGATACGCAGTATTTT.

The chain has TRBV5-1 and TRBJ1-2; a weak D match, TRBD1 (6 bases). CDR1 SGHRS and CDR2 YFSETQ come from the germline V gene. This CDR3 region has 14 residues. Trimming removed 3 bases at V and 4 bases at J, with 13 bases between. The CDR3, as DNA: TGCGCCAGCAGCTGGGGGGGCAAGAGCTATGGCTACACCTTC. Protein sequence: CASSWGGKSYGYTF.

This clone has only a few counts. This chain links TRBV7-2 with TRBJ2-7, with 7 positions matching TRBD1. Germline loops: CDR1 SGHTA, CDR2 FQGNSA. CDR3 length equals 14 residues. V lost 1 base to trimming and J lost 6 bases; unmatched junction nucleotides: 6. CDR3 amino acids: CASSLVGAGGEQYF. The DNA of the CDR3 is TGTGCCAGCAGCTTAGTTGGGGCAGGGGGCGAGCAGTACTTC.

The V and J genes are TRBV3-1 (or the pseudogene TRBV3-2) and TRBJ1-1; no firm D call. The CDR3 extends over 15 amino acids. The V gene lost 4 bases and the J gene lost 0 bases, with 12 bases spanning the gap. CDR1 is LGHDT and CDR2 is YNNKEL in the germline V gene (reference sequence). CDR3 residues: CASSPSERLNTEAFF. DNA for the CDR3: TGTGCCAGCAGCCCGTCGGAGAGGCTGAACACTGAAGCTTTCTTT.

J is TRBJ2-7 and V is TRBV9, with 7 bases identical to TRBD1. The CDR3 is 12 residues long. V lost 4 bases to trimming and J lost 4 bases; unmatched junction nucleotides: 2. Germline-derived CDR1 and CDR2 are SGDLS and YYNGEE. CDR3 DNA: TGTGCCAGCAGCCTACAGGGGTACGAGCAGTACTTC. Translated, it gives CASSLQGYEQYF.

This clone appeared once. The V call is TRBV19, the J call TRBJ1-3, with 9 bases aligning to TRBD1. The J segment lost 3 bases and the V segment lost 4 bases, leaving 10 bases of the junction unmatched. The length of the CDR3 is 17 residues. Germline V gene lookup returns CDR1 LNHDA and CDR2 SQIVND (reference sequence). CDR3 DNA: TGTGCCAGTAGTACCGTGAAGGTGGGACAGGGTGGAAACACCATATATTTT. Protein sequence: CASSTVKVGQGGNTIYF.

This clone was detected only once. V gene TRBV5-1 combines with J gene TRBJ2-3, with 7 bases identical to TRBD1. The V gene end was trimmed by 0 bases and the J gene end by 5 bases; junction bases not matched to a gene: 3. The germline V gene encodes CDR1 SGHRS and CDR2 YFSETQ. The CDR3 loop spans 14 amino acids. Written as DNA, the CDR3 is TGCGCCAGCAGCTTGGCCCAGGGGGAAGATACGCAGTATTTT. Amino acids: CASSLAQGEDTQYF.

The chain has TRBV6-5 and TRBJ1-1; D is ambiguous. The V end was cut by 1 base, the J end by 2 bases, with 11 bases between. The germline V gene encodes CDR1 MNHEY and CDR2 SVGAGI. The CDR3 sequence is 15 residues long. As DNA, the CDR3 is TGTGCCAGCAGTTACTGGGGAGGAGTCAACACTGAAGCTTTCTTT. This sequence encodes CASSYWGGVNTEAFF.

This clone was recorded once. The rearrangement joins TRBV3-1 (or the pseudogene TRBV3-2) to TRBJ2-2; 9 nucleotides match TRBD1. The ends lost 0 bases at V and 3 bases at J; junction bases unmatched: 8. The CDR3 has 18 residues. Germline-derived CDR1 and CDR2 are LGHDT and YNNKEL (reference sequence). CDR3 nucleotides: TGTGCCAGCAGCCAAGATTATTTGAGACAGGGGGACACCGGGGAGCTGTTTTTT. As protein: CASSQDYLRQGDTGELFF.

The count of this clone is one. This chain links TRBV6-1 with TRBJ1-5; 8 positions agree with TRBD1. The CDR3 covers 15 residues. The junction had 5 bases not matched to a gene; V was cut back by 2 bases and J by 5 bases. The germline V gene has CDR1 MNHNS and CDR2 SASEGT. CDR3 in amino acids: CASSETLTGDQPQHF. The CDR3 nucleotides are TGTGCCAGCAGTGAAACACTGACAGGGGATCAGCCCCAGCATTTT.

This clone was recorded only once. The chain combines TRBV15 with TRBJ2-5; 9 nucleotides line up with TRBD2. The CDR3 is 16 residues long. Per germline, CDR1 LNHNV and CDR2 YYDKDF (reference sequence). The J segment lost 5 bases and the V segment lost 1 base, leaving 8 bases of the junction unmatched. DNA of the CDR3: TGTGCCACCAGCAGAGGCGGGGGGGCGGGGGCGGAGACCCAGTACTTC. Translated: CATSRGGGAGAETQYF.

V and J are TRBV9 and TRBJ2-7; 7 bases agree with TRBD2. The CDR3 is made up of 12 amino acids. CDR1 is SGDLS, CDR2 YYNGEE, per germline. J lost 4 bases, V lost 5 bases, and 3 bases had no gene match. The CDR3 loop is CASRRGRYEQYF. In DNA, the CDR3 is TGTGCCAGCAGGCGGGGGAGATACGAGCAGTACTTC.

The CDR3 loop reads CATSRGDRLNIQYF. CDR3 coding DNA: TGTGCCACCAGCAGAGGGGACAGACTAAACATTCAGTACTTC. The gene calls are TRBV15 and TRBJ2-4; 7 bases are shared with TRBD1. This CDR3 comprises 14 residues. Per germline, CDR1 LNHNV and CDR2 YYDKDF (reference sequence). J was trimmed by 6 bases and V by 1 base; bases with no gene match: 3. The full variable domain, in which reference TRBV15 and TRBJ2-4 provide the parts outside the CDR3, is DAMVIQNPRYQVTQFGKPVTLSCSQTLNHNVMYWYQQKSSQAPKLLFHYYDKDFNNEADTPDNFQSRRPNTSFCFLDIRSPGLGDTAMYLCATSRGDRLNIQYFGAGTRLSVL.

This clone appeared a few times. The rearrangement links TRBV19 to TRBJ1-5; 7 nucleotides line up with TRBD1. The germline CDR1 and CDR2 sequences are LNHDA and SQIVND (reference sequence). CDR3 length: 13 amino acids. The V segment lost 11 bases and the J segment 3 bases; nucleotides outside the gene matches: 7. Here the CDR3 DNA reads TGTGCCTCCAGTACAGGGGTCAATCAGCCCCAGCATTTT. It yields the protein CASSTGVNQPQHF.

The chain recombines TRBV4-1 with TRBJ2-3; D is perhaps TRBD2 (5 bases). The CDR3 has 17 residues. Germline-derived CDR1 and CDR2 are MGHRA and YSYEKL. V was clipped by 0 bases and J by 7 bases, with 20 bases between them. Written as DNA, the CDR3 is TGCGCCAGCAGCCAAGACCCCCCGGGAAACCCGTGGAATACGCAGTATTTT. Amino acid sequence: CASSQDPPGNPWNTQYF.

The chain joins TRBV27 to TRBJ2-3; D is ambiguous. Germline CDR1 reads MNHEY; CDR2 reads SMNVEV (reference sequence). The CDR3 covers 14 residues. Trimming removed 2 bases at V and 4 bases at J, with 10 bases between. The CDR3 here is CASSLDWRPDTQYF. As DNA, the CDR3 is TGTGCCAGCAGTTTAGACTGGCGCCCAGATACGCAGTATTTT.

CDR3 in DNA: TGTGCCAGCAGCCAAGAGTGGGGCGGCCATCCCTCTGGGGCCAACGTCCTGACTTTC. This translates into CASSQEWGGHPSGANVLTF. This sequence joins TRBV3-1 (or the pseudogene TRBV3-2) and TRBJ2-6, with D perhaps matching TRBD1 (5 bases). V shed 0 bases and J shed 0 bases, with 15 bases lying between them. Germline V gives CDR1 LGHDT, CDR2 YNNKEL (reference sequence). The CDR3 is made up of 19 amino acids.

V is TRBV7-9 and J is TRBJ2-2; 8 bases align to TRBD1. CDR1 is SEHNR, CDR2 FQNEAQ, per germline (reference sequence). This CDR3 has 15 amino acids. V dropped 5 bases and J dropped 1; count of bases not matched to a gene: 3. CDR3 bases: TGTGCCAGCAGCCGTGGACAGGGGAACACCGGGGAGCTGTTTTTT. Its translation is CASSRGQGNTGELFF.

Written as DNA, the CDR3 is TGTGCCAGCAGACCACCGCTCGGCAGGGATGGAGACTACGAGCAGTACTTC. This sequence encodes CASRPPLGRDGDYEQYF. V and J are TRBV7-9 and TRBJ2-7, with D possibly TRBD1 on 5 matching bases. CDR3 length: 17 residues. Germline CDR1 and CDR2: SEHNR and FQNEAQ (reference sequence). The germline V and J ends were trimmed by 6 bases and 3 bases, with 24 bases remaining between them.

V gene TRBV5-1 combines with J gene TRBJ2-1; D gene uncertain. Germline values: CDR1 SGHRS, CDR2 YFSETQ. The CDR3 covers 13 residues. Trimming pared 4 bases from V and 5 bases from J, leaving 10 bases between. CDR3 amino acids: CASSLVYDNEQFF. CDR3 coding DNA: TGCGCCAGCAGCCTAGTGTACGACAATGAGCAGTTCTTC.

This clone appeared a few times. The V and J genes are TRBV4-3 and TRBJ2-2; D is unclear. The CDR3 length is 13 residues. The ends were cut back, 0 bases at V and 8 bases at J, with 7 bases in the middle. The germline V gene has CDR1 LGHNA and CDR2 YSLEER. The CDR3 loop reads CASSQDRQGELFF. CDR3 nucleotide sequence: TGCGCCAGCAGCCAAGACCGTCAGGGGGAGCTGTTTTTT.

This rearrangement joins TRBV5-1 to TRBJ1-2; D might be TRBD1 (5 bases). This CDR3 is 15 amino acids long. V was shortened by 1 base and J by 1 base, with 11 bases between the two germline ends. Germline V gives CDR1 SGHRS, CDR2 YFSETQ. CDR3 amino acids: CASSLRTGFNYGYTF. CDR3 nucleotide sequence: TGCGCCAGCAGCTTGAGAACAGGCTTTAACTATGGCTACACCTTC.

The rearrangement links TRBV5-1 to TRBJ2-3; 9 bases are shared with TRBD2. This CDR3 is built from 16 residues. Germline CDR1 is SGHRS and CDR2 is YFSETQ. The trim removed 4 bases at V and 1 base at J, leaving 7 bases unmatched. Here the CDR3 reads CASSPDSGGRTDTQYF. Written as DNA, the CDR3 is TGCGCCAGCAGCCCTGATAGCGGGGGACGCACAGATACGCAGTATTTT.

V is TRBV6-5 and J is TRBJ2-2, with D perhaps TRBD2 (5 bases). CDR1 is MNHEY and CDR2 is SVGAGI in the germline V gene. The V end was cut by 6 bases, the J end by 1 base, with 12 bases between. The CDR3 sequence is 15 residues long. The CDR3 is CASRSSPKNTGELFF. The CDR3 DNA reads as TGTGCCAGCAGATCTAGCCCCAAGAACACCGGGGAGCTGTTTTTT.

The chain recombines TRBV29-1 with TRBJ1-1; 11 bases map to TRBD1. The germline V gene has CDR1 SQVTM and CDR2 ANQGSEA. Germline trimming cut 7 bases from V and 2 bases from J; bases unmatched to any gene: 3. CDR3 length equals 13 residues. CDR3 DNA: TGCAGCGGGGACAGGGGGGAAAACACTGAAGCTTTCTTT. Amino acid sequence: CSGDRGENTEAFF.

This clone was seen only a few times. V and J are TRBV24-1 and TRBJ2-1; 8 bases are a match to TRBD2. The germline V gene has CDR1 KGHDR and CDR2 SFDVKD. V lost 2 bases, J lost 5 bases, and 7 bases stayed unmatched. The CDR3 runs to 16 residues. The CDR3 sequence is CATSDYSGGQNNEQFF. The CDR3 DNA follows: TGTGCCACCAGTGATTACAGCGGGGGCCAAAACAATGAGCAGTTCTTC.